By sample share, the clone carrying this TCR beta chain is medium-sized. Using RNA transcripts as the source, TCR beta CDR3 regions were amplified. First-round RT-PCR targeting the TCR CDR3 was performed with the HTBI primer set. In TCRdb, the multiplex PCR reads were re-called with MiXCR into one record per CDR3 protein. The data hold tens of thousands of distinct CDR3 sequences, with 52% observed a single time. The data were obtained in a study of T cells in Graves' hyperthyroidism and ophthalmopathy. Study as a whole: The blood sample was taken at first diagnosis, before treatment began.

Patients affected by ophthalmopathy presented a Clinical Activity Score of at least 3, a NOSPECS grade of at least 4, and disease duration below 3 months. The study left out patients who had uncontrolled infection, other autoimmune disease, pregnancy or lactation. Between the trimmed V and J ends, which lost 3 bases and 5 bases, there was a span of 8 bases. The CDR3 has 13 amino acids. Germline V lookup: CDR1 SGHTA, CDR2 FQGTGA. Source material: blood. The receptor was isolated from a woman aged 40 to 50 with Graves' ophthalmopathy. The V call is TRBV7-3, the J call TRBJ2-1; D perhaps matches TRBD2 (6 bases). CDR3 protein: CASSFGGDNEQFF. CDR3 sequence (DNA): TGTGCCAGCAGCTTTGGCGGGGACAATGAGCAGTTCTTC. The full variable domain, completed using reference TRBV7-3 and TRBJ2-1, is GAGVSQTPSNKVTEKGKYVELRCDPISGHTALYWYRQSLGQGPEFLIYFQGTGAADDSGLPNDRFFAVRPEGSVSTLKIQRTERGDSAVYLCASSFGGDNEQFFGPGTRLTVL.